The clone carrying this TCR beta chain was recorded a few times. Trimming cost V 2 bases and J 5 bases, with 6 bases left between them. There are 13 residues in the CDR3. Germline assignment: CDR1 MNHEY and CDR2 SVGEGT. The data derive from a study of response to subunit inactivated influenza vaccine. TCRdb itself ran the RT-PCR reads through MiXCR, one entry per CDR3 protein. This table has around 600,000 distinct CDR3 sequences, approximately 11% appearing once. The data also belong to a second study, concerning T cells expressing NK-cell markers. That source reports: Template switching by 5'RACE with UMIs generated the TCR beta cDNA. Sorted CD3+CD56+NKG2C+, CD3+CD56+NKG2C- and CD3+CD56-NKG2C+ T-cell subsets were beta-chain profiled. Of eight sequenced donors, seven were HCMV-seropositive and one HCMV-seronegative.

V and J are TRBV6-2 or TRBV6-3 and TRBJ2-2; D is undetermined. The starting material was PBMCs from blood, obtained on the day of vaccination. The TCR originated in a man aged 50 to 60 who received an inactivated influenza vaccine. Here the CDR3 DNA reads TGTGCCAGCAGTTACGGTTTGACCGGGGAGCTGTTTTTT. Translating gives CASSYGLTGELFF.